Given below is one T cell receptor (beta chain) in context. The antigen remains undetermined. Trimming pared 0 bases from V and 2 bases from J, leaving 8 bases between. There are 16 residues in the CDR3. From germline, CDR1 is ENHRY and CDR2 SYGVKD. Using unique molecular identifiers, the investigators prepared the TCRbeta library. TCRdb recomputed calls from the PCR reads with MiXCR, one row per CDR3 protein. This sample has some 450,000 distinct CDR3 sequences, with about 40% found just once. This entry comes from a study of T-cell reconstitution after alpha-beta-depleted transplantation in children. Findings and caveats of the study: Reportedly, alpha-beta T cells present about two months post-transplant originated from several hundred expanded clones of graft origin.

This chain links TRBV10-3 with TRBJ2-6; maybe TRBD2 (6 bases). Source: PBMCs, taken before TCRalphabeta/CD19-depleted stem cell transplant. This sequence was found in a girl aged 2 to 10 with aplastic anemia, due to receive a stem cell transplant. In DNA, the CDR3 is TGTGCCATCAGTGAGTCGGGGGGAACTGGGGCCAACGTCCTGACTTTC. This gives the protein CAISESGGTGANVLTF.